Listed below are T cell receptor beta chains from one sample, sequenced in a study of beta chain features in type 1 diabetes. Profiled with immunoSEQ multiplex PCR; TCRdb holds only in-frame clones, not every one. The sample contains tens of thousands of clones, 55% to 70% of which appear only once. What was sequenced was Tregs from blood. These receptor sequences come from a young woman in good health. Each CDR3 is given with its conserved first and last residue. A D gene is named only where the DNA matches it firmly. Some rows mark clone size as missing; the rest say once, few, many or name a class of expanded clone.

v_gene: TRBV7-3
d_gene: TRBD1
abundance: -
j_gene: TRBJ1-1
CDR3nt: TGTGCCAGCAGCTTAATAGGGGGCCACAGGAACACTGAAGCTTTCTTT
CDR3aa: CASSLIGGHRNTEAFF

v_gene: TRBV30
d_gene: -
abundance: once
j_gene: TRBJ1-3
CDR3nt: TGTGCCTGGAGCGGGGACTCTTCTGGAAACACCATATATTTT
CDR3aa: CAWSGDSSGNTIYF

v_gene: TRBV6-5
d_gene: TRBD1
abundance: -
j_gene: TRBJ1-1
CDR3nt: TGTGCCAGCAGTAGTCGGGACAGGAGAAGCACTGAAGCTTTCTTT
CDR3aa: CASSSRDRRSTEAFF

v_gene: TRBV18
d_gene: -
abundance: -
j_gene: TRBJ2-1
CDR3nt: TGTGCCAGCTCACCCGTGCGGGGCTCCTACAATGAGCAGTTCTTC
CDR3aa: CASSPVRGSYNEQFF

v_gene: TRBV7-8
d_gene: TRBD1
abundance: -
j_gene: TRBJ1-2
CDR3nt: TGTGCCAGCAGCGTTCAGGGGGCAGACCTCGGCTACACCTTC
CDR3aa: CASSVQGADLGYTF

v_gene: TRBV23-1
d_gene: -
abundance: -
j_gene: TRBJ1-4
CDR3nt: TGCGCCAGGCTATCAGGGCGTGGGAATGAAAAACTGTTTTTT
CDR3aa: CARLSGRGNEKLFF

v_gene: TRBV28
d_gene: TRBD1
abundance: -
j_gene: TRBJ1-4
CDR3nt: TGTGCCAGCAGTTCGCCTGGGACAGGAGGCATTTCTAATGAAAAACTGTTTTTT
CDR3aa: CASSSPGTGGISNEKLFF

v_gene: TRBV6-1
d_gene: TRBD2
abundance: -
j_gene: TRBJ2-3
CDR3nt: TGTGCCAGCTCACGGCGGGAGGGCCGGACAGATACGCAGTATTTT
CDR3aa: CASSRREGRTDTQYF

v_gene: TRBV7-9
d_gene: TRBD1
abundance: -
j_gene: TRBJ2-7
CDR3nt: TGTGCCAGCAGCACCCTTGGACAGGGACCCCACGAGCAGTACTTC
CDR3aa: CASSTLGQGPHEQYF

v_gene: TRBV5-1
d_gene: -
abundance: -
j_gene: TRBJ2-1
CDR3nt: TGCGCCAGCAGATACCGTGGCAGTGAGCAGTTCTTC
CDR3aa: CASRYRGSEQFF

v_gene: TRBV4-1
d_gene: -
abundance: -
j_gene: TRBJ1-6
CDR3nt: TGCGCCAGCAGCCAAGATCTGGGCAGGGTCGGTTATTCACCCCTCCACTTT
CDR3aa: CASSQDLGRVGYSPLHF

v_gene: TRBV7-3
d_gene: -
abundance: -
j_gene: TRBJ2-1
CDR3nt: TGTGCCAGCAGCTTTGGGGCCTACCCTGACAATGAGCAGTTCTTC
CDR3aa: CASSFGAYPDNEQFF

v_gene: TRBV28
d_gene: -
abundance: -
j_gene: TRBJ2-7
CDR3nt: TGTGCCAGCAGTTTTACCGGAGTCCCCTACGAGCAGTACTTC
CDR3aa: CASSFTGVPYEQYF

v_gene: TRBV6-6
d_gene: TRBD2
abundance: -
j_gene: TRBJ2-7
CDR3nt: TGTGCCAGCAGTTCCCAACTAGCGGGACTCTACGAGCAGTACTTC
CDR3aa: CASSSQLAGLYEQYF

v_gene: TRBV7-9
d_gene: TRBD1
abundance: few
j_gene: TRBJ2-2
CDR3nt: TGTGCCAGCAACTTAAACAGGGGAAAGGCCGGGGAGCTGTTTTTT
CDR3aa: CASNLNRGKAGELFF

v_gene: TRBV2
d_gene: -
abundance: few
j_gene: TRBJ2-5
CDR3nt: TGTGCCAGCAGTAGGGGCAGGGTCGAGACCCAGTACTTC
CDR3aa: CASSRGRVETQYF

v_gene: TRBV6-5
d_gene: TRBD2
abundance: few
j_gene: TRBJ2-1
CDR3nt: TGTGCCAGCAGTTTAGCGGGAGTGTACAATGAGCAGTTCTTC
CDR3aa: CASSLAGVYNEQFF

v_gene: TRBV18
d_gene: -
abundance: -
j_gene: TRBJ2-2
CDR3nt: TGTGCCAGCTCACCAGCAACAGGGAACACCGGGGAGCTGTTTTTT
CDR3aa: CASSPATGNTGELFF

v_gene: TRBV19
d_gene: TRBD2
abundance: -
j_gene: TRBJ2-1
CDR3nt: TGTGCCAGTAGTATGGGGACTAGCGGGCACAATGAGCAGTTCTTC
CDR3aa: CASSMGTSGHNEQFF

v_gene: TRBV29-1
d_gene: TRBD1
abundance: few
j_gene: TRBJ1-1
CDR3nt: TGCAGCGTTAGGGACAGGGAGAACACTGAAGCTTTCTTT
CDR3aa: CSVRDRENTEAFF

v_gene: TRBV4-1
d_gene: -
abundance: -
j_gene: TRBJ2-7
CDR3nt: TGCGCCAGCAGCCAAGACGCCAGGGTCAACGAGCAGTACTTC
CDR3aa: CASSQDARVNEQYF

v_gene: TRBV29-1
d_gene: -
abundance: -
j_gene: TRBJ2-7
CDR3nt: TGCAGCGTCTGGTCTATTGGACAGCACTACGAGCAGTACTTC
CDR3aa: CSVWSIGQHYEQYF

v_gene: TRBV4-1
d_gene: TRBD2
abundance: -
j_gene: TRBJ2-1
CDR3nt: TGCGCCAGCAGCCGAGTAGCACCGGGACTACGGTTCTCAATGGAGCAGTTCTTC
CDR3aa: CASSRVAPGLRFSMEQFF

v_gene: TRBV19
d_gene: -
abundance: -
j_gene: TRBJ2-1
CDR3nt: TGTGCCAGTAGTTCGTTTCCTACCCAATACAATGAGCAGTTCTTC
CDR3aa: CASSSFPTQYNEQFF

v_gene: TRBV4-1
d_gene: -
abundance: -
j_gene: TRBJ2-3
CDR3nt: TGCGCCAGCAGCCAAGGGGGACTGACGGGAGTGATTGGTGTCACAGATACGCAGTATTTT
CDR3aa: CASSQGGLTGVIGVTDTQYF

v_gene: TRBV7-9
d_gene: TRBD2
abundance: -
j_gene: TRBJ2-7
CDR3nt: TGTGCCAGCAGCTTAGAGGCGGGAGGGCCGTACGAGCAGTACTTC
CDR3aa: CASSLEAGGPYEQYF

v_gene: TRBV5-4
d_gene: TRBD2
abundance: -
j_gene: TRBJ2-1
CDR3nt: TGTGCCAGCAGCCCTAGCGGAGCATACAATGAGCAGTTCTTC
CDR3aa: CASSPSGAYNEQFF

v_gene: TRBV2
d_gene: TRBD2
abundance: -
j_gene: TRBJ2-1
CDR3nt: TGTGCCAGCAGTGATCTCGGACTAGCGGACAATGAGCAGTTCTTC
CDR3aa: CASSDLGLADNEQFF

v_gene: TRBV7-2
d_gene: -
abundance: -
j_gene: TRBJ2-7
CDR3nt: TGTGCCAGCAGCAGGGGACTTAGCTCCTACGAGCAGTACTTC
CDR3aa: CASSRGLSSYEQYF

v_gene: TRBV10-3
d_gene: -
abundance: few
j_gene: TRBJ2-1
CDR3nt: TGTGCCACTCGGATCCCCCCGGGGAATGAGCAGTTCTTC
CDR3aa: CATRIPPGNEQFF

v_gene: TRBV29-1
d_gene: -
abundance: -
j_gene: TRBJ2-1
CDR3nt: TGCAGCCTCTACGGGCTAGCCAACAATGAGCAGTTCTTC
CDR3aa: CSLYGLANNEQFF

v_gene: TRBV28
d_gene: -
abundance: -
j_gene: TRBJ2-7
CDR3nt: TGTGCCAGCAGAGACTTCTACGAGCAGTACTTC
CDR3aa: CASRDFYEQYF

v_gene: TRBV7-3
d_gene: TRBD1
abundance: medium-sized
j_gene: TRBJ2-7
CDR3nt: TGTGCCAGCAGCCCAGGCGGGACAGGGGAAATCGAGCAGTACTTC
CDR3aa: CASSPGGTGEIEQYF

v_gene: TRBV7-9
d_gene: TRBD2
abundance: -
j_gene: TRBJ2-3
CDR3nt: TGTGCCAGCAGCTTTAGGGGACTAGCGGGAGATACGCAGTATTTT
CDR3aa: CASSFRGLAGDTQYF

v_gene: TRBV11-2
d_gene: -
abundance: few
j_gene: TRBJ1-2
CDR3nt: TGTGCCAGCAGCCCGGGGGGCGGCTACACCTTC
CDR3aa: CASSPGGGYTF

v_gene: TRBV30
d_gene: -
abundance: -
j_gene: TRBJ1-4
CDR3nt: TGTGCCTGGAGTGTACTTGGAGCCGTGGCTAATGAAAAACTGTTTTTT
CDR3aa: CAWSVLGAVANEKLFF

v_gene: TRBV15
d_gene: TRBD2
abundance: -
j_gene: TRBJ2-3
CDR3nt: TGTGCCACCAGCAGGCGGGCGGGAGCTCATCCAGATACGCAGTATTTT
CDR3aa: CATSRRAGAHPDTQYF

v_gene: TRBV7-2
d_gene: -
abundance: -
j_gene: TRBJ2-5
CDR3nt: TGTGCCAGCAGCTTAACTCGAGATAGTAAGACCCAGTACTTC
CDR3aa: CASSLTRDSKTQYF

v_gene: TRBV20-1
d_gene: TRBD1
abundance: -
j_gene: TRBJ1-1
CDR3nt: TGCAGTGCTTTGGACAGGGAAGCTTTCTTT
CDR3aa: CSALDREAFF

v_gene: TRBV6-5
d_gene: TRBD1
abundance: -
j_gene: TRBJ1-6
CDR3nt: TGTGCCAGCAGTTTGGGGACAGGGGTCTATAATTCACCCCTCCACTTT
CDR3aa: CASSLGTGVYNSPLHF

v_gene: TRBV29-1
d_gene: TRBD1
abundance: -
j_gene: TRBJ1-3
CDR3nt: TGCAGCGTCAGGACAGGGAAGGCAAACACCATATATTTT
CDR3aa: CSVRTGKANTIYF

v_gene: TRBV7-2
d_gene: TRBD2
abundance: -
j_gene: TRBJ2-1
CDR3nt: TGTGCCAGCAGCGTAACGACTAGCGGATACAATGAGCAGTTCTTC
CDR3aa: CASSVTTSGYNEQFF

v_gene: TRBV28
d_gene: TRBD2
abundance: -
j_gene: TRBJ2-1
CDR3nt: TGTGCCAGCACCAATAGCGGGGATTACAATGAGCAGTTCTTC
CDR3aa: CASTNSGDYNEQFF

v_gene: TRBV29-1
d_gene: -
abundance: -
j_gene: TRBJ2-5
CDR3nt: TGCACCTACAGGGTGGGCGAGACCCAGTACTTC
CDR3aa: CTYRVGETQYF

v_gene: TRBV29-1
d_gene: -
abundance: -
j_gene: TRBJ2-5
CDR3nt: TGCAGCGTGGAGCGCGATCTTGGGACCCAGTACTTC
CDR3aa: CSVERDLGTQYF

v_gene: TRBV7-8
d_gene: TRBD1
abundance: -
j_gene: TRBJ1-5
CDR3nt: TGTGCCAGCAGCTTAACGGTCTGGACAGGGGAGGGTAATCAGCCCCAGCATTTT
CDR3aa: CASSLTVWTGEGNQPQHF

v_gene: TRBV6-5
d_gene: TRBD2
abundance: -
j_gene: TRBJ2-3
CDR3nt: TGTGCCAGCAGACGGGGGGGGAGTATGCAGTATTTT
CDR3aa: CASRRGGSMQYF

v_gene: TRBV18
d_gene: -
abundance: -
j_gene: TRBJ2-7
CDR3nt: TGTGCCAGCTCCCCTAGTCGGGGGTACGAGCAGTACTTC
CDR3aa: CASSPSRGYEQYF

v_gene: TRBV29-1
d_gene: TRBD1
abundance: -
j_gene: TRBJ2-3
CDR3nt: TGCAGCGGTGGGACAGGGGGATCAGATACGCAGTATTTT
CDR3aa: CSGGTGGSDTQYF

v_gene: TRBV11-3
d_gene: -
abundance: few
j_gene: TRBJ2-3
CDR3nt: TGTGCCAGCAGCCCGGGACTCCGTCACAGCACAGATACGCAGTATTTT
CDR3aa: CASSPGLRHSTDTQYF

v_gene: TRBV30
d_gene: -
abundance: -
j_gene: TRBJ1-4
CDR3nt: TGTGCCTGGAGTGTGTTAGGAGCAACTAATGAAAAACTGTTTTTT
CDR3aa: CAWSVLGATNEKLFF